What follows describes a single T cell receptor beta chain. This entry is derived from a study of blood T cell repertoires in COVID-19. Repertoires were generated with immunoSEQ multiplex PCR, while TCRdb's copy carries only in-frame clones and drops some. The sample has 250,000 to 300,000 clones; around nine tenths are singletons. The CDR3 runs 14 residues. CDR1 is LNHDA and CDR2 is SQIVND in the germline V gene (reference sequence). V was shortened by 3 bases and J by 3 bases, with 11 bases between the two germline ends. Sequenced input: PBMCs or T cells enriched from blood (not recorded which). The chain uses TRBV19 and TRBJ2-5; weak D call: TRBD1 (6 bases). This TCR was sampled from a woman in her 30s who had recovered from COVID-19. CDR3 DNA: TGTGCCAGTAGTATTCGGGCAGGGGAAGAGACCCAGTACTTC. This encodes CASSIRAGEETQYF.